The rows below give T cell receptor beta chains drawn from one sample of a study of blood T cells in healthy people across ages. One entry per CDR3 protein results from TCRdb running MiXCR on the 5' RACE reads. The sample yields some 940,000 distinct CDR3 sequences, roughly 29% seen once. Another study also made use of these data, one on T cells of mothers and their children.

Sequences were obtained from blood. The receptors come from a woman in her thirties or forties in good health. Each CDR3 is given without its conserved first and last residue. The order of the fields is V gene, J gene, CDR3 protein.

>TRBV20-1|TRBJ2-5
SARFLAGGETQY
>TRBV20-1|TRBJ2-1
SAPPGLPYNEQF
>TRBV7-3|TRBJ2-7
ASSLIPGLAGNPYEQY
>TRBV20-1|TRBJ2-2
SARVSGVNTGELF
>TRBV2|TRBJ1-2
AGSEARQGGGYT
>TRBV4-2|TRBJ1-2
ASSQDYSVTNYGYT
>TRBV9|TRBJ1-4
ASSGRDSHEKLF
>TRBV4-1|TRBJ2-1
ASSQDQRRARSSYNEQF
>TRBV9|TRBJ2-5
ASSVEGSLGGYETQY
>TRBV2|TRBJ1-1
ASTRDRGENTEAF
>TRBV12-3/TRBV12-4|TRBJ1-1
ASSHRRGMNTEAF
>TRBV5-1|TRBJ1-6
ASSLGRGSPLH
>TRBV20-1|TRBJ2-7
SARVAEAYEQY
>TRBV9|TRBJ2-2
ASSVVGQVGTGELF
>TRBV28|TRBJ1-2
ASRQGTNNYGYT
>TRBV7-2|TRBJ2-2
ASSFARELF
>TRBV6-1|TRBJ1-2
ASSETATFMGYT
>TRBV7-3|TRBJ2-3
ASSGEQGTQY
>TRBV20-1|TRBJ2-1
SARTGRHNEQF
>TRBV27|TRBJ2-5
ASGGWQETQY
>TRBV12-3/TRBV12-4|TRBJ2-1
ASGKTDGGEQF
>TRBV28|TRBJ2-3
ATSIERGSTDTQY
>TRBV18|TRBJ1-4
ASSPPLSATEDNNEKLF
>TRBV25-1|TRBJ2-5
ASSDAETQY
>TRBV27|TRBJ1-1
ASSGGPSPFEAF
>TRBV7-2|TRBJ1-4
ASSPRDSHEKLF
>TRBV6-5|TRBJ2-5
ASLTGSGQETQY
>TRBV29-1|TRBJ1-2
SARTAQNYGYT
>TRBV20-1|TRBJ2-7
SASREGSDEQY
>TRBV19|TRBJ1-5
ASSLRSRGGNQPQH
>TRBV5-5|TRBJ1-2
AGIQGPGSIGYT
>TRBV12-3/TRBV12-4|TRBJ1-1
ASTPGLVNTEAF
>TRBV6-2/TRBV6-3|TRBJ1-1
ASRFQDTSLEAF
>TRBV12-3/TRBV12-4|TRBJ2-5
ASSYRQGYRTQY
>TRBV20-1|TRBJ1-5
SARDRGSQTFNQPQH
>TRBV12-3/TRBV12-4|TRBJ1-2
ASSVPGRSYGYT
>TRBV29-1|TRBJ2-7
SVWGAIRDEQY
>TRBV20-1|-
GARERGGAWREQY
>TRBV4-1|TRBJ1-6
ASSPIRTGRSPLH
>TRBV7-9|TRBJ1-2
ASSLGVGGNYGYT
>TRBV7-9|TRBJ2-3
ASSSNTGTGVGLTDTQY
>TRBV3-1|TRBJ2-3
ASRSTGATDTQY
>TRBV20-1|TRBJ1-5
SARDERINQPQH
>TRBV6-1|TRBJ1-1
ASSPQPPTGADPMNTEAF
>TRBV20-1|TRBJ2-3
SASGGALGGTDTQY
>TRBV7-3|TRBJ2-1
ASSSGTSFRDEQF
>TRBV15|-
ATSRDRVFEYEQY
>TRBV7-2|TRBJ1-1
ASSRAGTGFPVFGTEAF
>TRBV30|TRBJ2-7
AQGGPVEQY
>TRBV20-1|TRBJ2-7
TASTSYEQY
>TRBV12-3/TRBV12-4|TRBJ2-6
ASSFPRDSGANVLT
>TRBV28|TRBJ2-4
ASSSSGLIAKNIQY
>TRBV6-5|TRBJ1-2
ASSYLTWANYGYT
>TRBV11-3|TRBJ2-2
ASSLGPSTGGLF
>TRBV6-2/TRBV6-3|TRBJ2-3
LTRPQRTGTQY
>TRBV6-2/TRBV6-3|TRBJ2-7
ASSYSAGSYEQY
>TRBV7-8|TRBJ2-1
ASSFRQGIISYNEQF
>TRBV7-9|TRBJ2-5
ASNLLTADETQY
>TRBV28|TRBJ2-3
ASSFGDSDYSGELSSTDTQY